There are many counts of the clone carrying this T cell receptor (beta chain). Its antigen is as yet unknown. The data stem from a study of neurological immune-mediated disorders. MiXCR, run by TCRdb on the 5' RACE reads, gives a single entry per CDR3 protein. The data show around 37,000 distinct CDR3 sequences, with about 3.3% seen just once and about 7.8% held by the top ten. Germline CDR1 is MDHEN and CDR2 is SYDVKM. The junction had 4 bases not matched to a gene; V was cut back by 5 bases and J by 2 bases. The CDR3 length is 16 residues. Overall study results and limits: None of the CDR3 amino acid sequences in expanded clones turned up in more than one subject, which points to private repertoires in all groups.

The time point: longitudinal time-point 1 (baseline). For the unsorted libraries, 2 million PBMCs stored at -80 C served as input. The specimen sequenced was PBMCs. This receptor was obtained from a woman in her fifties or sixties with multiple sclerosis. The J gene is TRBJ2-5, the V gene TRBV28; 14 nucleotides align to TRBD2. DNA of the CDR3: TGTGCCAGCAGTGTAGGACTAGCGGGGGGTCAAGAGACCCAGTACTTC. Translating it yields CASSVGLAGGQETQYF. The full variable domain, its missing parts supplied by reference TRBV28 and TRBJ2-5, is DVKVTQSSRYLVKRTGEKVFLECVQDMDHENMFWYRQDPGLGLRLIYFSYDVKMKEKGDIPEGYSVSREKKERFSLILESASTNQTSMYLCASSVGLAGGQETQYFGPGTRLLVL.